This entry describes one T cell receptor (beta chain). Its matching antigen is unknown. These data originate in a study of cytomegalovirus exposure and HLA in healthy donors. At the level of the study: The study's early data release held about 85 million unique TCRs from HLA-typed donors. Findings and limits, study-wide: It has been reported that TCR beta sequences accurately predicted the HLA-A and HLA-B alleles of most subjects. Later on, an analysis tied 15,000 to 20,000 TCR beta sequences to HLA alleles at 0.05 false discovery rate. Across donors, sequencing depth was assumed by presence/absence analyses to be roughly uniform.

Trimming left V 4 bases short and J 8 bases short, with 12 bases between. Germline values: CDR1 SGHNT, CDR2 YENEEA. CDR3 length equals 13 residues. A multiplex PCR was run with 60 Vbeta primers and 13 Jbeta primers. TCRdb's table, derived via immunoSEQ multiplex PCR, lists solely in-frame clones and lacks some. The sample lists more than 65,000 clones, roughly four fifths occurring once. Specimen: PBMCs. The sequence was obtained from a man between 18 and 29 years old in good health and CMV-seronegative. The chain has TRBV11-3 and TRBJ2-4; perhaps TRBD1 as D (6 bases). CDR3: CASSSRAGDIQYF. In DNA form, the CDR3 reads TGTGCCAGCAGCTCCAGGGCAGGGGACATTCAGTACTTC.